This T cell receptor (beta chain) was sequenced for a study of blood T cell repertoires in COVID-19. Participants' reported clinical history set cohort assignment. Generated by immunoSEQ multiplex PCR, the TCRdb table keeps only in-frame clones and is missing some. The repertoire holds 150,000 or so clones, with about 79% as singletons. The germline CDR1 and CDR2 sequences are SGHAT and FQNNGV. This CDR3 spans 13 amino acids. Trimming at V came to 1 base and at J to 8 bases, leaving 4 bases not matched to a gene. Sequencing was done on a sample of PBMCs or T cells enriched from blood (not recorded which). The V gene is TRBV11-2, the J gene TRBJ1-2; 7 nucleotides agree with TRBD1. This TCR derives from a man aged 50 to 60 who had recovered from COVID-19. CDR3 protein: CASSLGTGQGYTF. The CDR3 bases are TGTGCCAGCAGCTTAGGGACAGGTCAGGGCTACACCTTC.